This T cell receptor beta chain is drawn from a study of blood T cell repertoires in COVID-19. Study as a whole: Sample material is recorded as cDNA or gDNA derived from T cells, B-cell-depleted T cells, or PBMCs.

Measured with immunoSEQ multiplex PCR; TCRdb has only the in-frame clones, and not every one. The sample consists of hundreds of thousands of clones, 80% to 90% of them appearing once. The length of the CDR3 is 15 residues. Germline lookup yields CDR1 LGHNA and CDR2 YNFKEQ. The V gene end was trimmed by 6 bases and the J gene end by 5 bases; junction bases not matched to a gene: 9. Everyone who took part was 18 to 89 years old, and they came from fewer than 25 US areas. Among Cohort 3 donors, those recovered had two negative PCRs, clearance, or symptom resolution. This clonotype was obtained from a man aged 25-40 years who had recovered from COVID-19. The rearrangement uses TRBV4-2 and TRBJ2-7, with 11 bases identical to TRBD2. The source material was PBMCs or T cells enriched from blood (not recorded which). The CDR3 region is CASRFTSGSIHEQYF. The CDR3 region has the DNA TGTGCCAGCAGATTTACTAGCGGGAGTATCCACGAGCAGTACTTC.